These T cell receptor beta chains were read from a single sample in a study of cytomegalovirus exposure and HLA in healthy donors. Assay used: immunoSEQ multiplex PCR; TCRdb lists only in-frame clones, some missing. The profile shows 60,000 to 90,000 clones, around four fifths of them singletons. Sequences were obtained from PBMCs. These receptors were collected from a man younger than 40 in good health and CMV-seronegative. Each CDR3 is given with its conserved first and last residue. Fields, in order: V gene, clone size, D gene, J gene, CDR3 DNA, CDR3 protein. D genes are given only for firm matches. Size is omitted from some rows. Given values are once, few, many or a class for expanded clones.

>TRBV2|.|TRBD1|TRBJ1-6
TGTGCCGCCCGGGACAGTCTTAATTCACCCCTCCACTTT
CAARDSLNSPLHF
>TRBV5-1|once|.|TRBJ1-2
TGCGCCAGCAGCCCCTCGTCTACAGATGGCTACACCTTC
CASSPSSTDGYTF
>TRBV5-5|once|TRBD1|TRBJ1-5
TGTGCCAGCAGCGGACAGGGACGACTGACGTATAGCAATCAGCCCCAGCATTTT
CASSGQGRLTYSNQPQHF
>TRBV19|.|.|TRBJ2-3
TGTGCCAGCACTACGATGGGAGATACGCAGTATTTT
CASTTMGDTQYF
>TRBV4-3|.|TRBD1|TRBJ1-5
TGCGCCAGCAGCCAAGCTCCCGGGACAGGAGCGGATCCCCAGCATTTT
CASSQAPGTGADPQHF
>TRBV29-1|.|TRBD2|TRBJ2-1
TGCAGCGTTGCCCATTTGACTAGCGGGAGCAGCGGTGAGCAGTTCTTC
CSVAHLTSGSSGEQFF
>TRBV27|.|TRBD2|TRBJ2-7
TGTGCCAGCAGTTCCCTCAGCGGGGGCCACGCCTACGAGCAGTACTTC
CASSSLSGGHAYEQYF
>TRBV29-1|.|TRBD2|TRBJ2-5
TGCAGCGTCCTGGGACTAGCGGGTGAAGAGACCCAGTACTTC
CSVLGLAGEETQYF
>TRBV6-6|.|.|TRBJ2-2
TGTGCCAGCAGCAAGAACACCGGGGAGCTGTTTTTT
CASSKNTGELFF
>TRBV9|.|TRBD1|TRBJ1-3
TGTGCCAGCAGCGTAGCCGGGGACAGGGGGTATAACACCATATATTTT
CASSVAGDRGYNTIYF
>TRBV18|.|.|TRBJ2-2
TGTGCCAGCTCACCCGGAGCAGGGGCCACCGGGGAGCTGTTTTTT
CASSPGAGATGELFF
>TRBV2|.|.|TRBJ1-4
TGTGCCAGCAGGGTATCGGTCGTCCGGAATGAAAAACTGTTTTTT
CASRVSVVRNEKLFF
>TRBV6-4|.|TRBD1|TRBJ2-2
TGTGCCAGCAGTCCGTCTTCCGGGACAGGCGCCGGGGAGCTGTTTTTT
CASSPSSGTGAGELFF
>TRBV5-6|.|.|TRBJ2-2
TGTGCCAGCAGCCTTTACACCGGGGAGCTGTTTTTT
CASSLYTGELFF
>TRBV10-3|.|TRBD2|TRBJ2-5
TGTGCCATCAGTGAGGGTCAAGCGGGAGTCCAAGAGACCCAGTACTTC
CAISEGQAGVQETQYF
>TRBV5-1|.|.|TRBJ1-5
TGCGCCAGCAGCGAGCGGGGGGCAGAATATCAGCCCCAGCATTTT
CASSERGAEYQPQHF
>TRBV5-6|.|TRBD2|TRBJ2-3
TGTGCCAGCAGCTTAGGGACTAGCGGACCCACAGATACGCAGTATTTT
CASSLGTSGPTDTQYF
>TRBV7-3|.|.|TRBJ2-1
TGTGCCAGCAGCCCCCTAAGGGAGTACAATGAGCAGTTCTTC
CASSPLREYNEQFF
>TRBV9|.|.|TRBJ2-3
TGTGCCAGCAGCGTAGGGGGGGGCGGCGGGAGAGGAAATACGCAGTATTTT
CASSVGGGGGRGNTQYF
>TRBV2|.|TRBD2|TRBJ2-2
TGTGCCAGCAGTTTGCTAGCGGCCGGGGAGCTGTTTTTT
CASSLLAAGELFF
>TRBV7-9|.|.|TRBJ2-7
TGTGCCAGCAGCCCCCTCTTAGTTTGGGGTCGGGGCTACGAGCAGTACTTC
CASSPLLVWGRGYEQYF
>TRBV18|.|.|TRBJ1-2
TGTGCCAGCTCACCAGGGCAGGGGATACATGGCTACACCTTC
CASSPGQGIHGYTF
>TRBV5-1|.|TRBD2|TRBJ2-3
TGCGCCAGCAGCCTCGGGACTAGCGCCACGGATACGCAGTATTTT
CASSLGTSATDTQYF
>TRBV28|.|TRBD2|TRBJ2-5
TGTGCCAGCAGTGGCAGGCTAGCGGGGGGGCTGGAGACCCAGTACTTC
CASSGRLAGGLETQYF
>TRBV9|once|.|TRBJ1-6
TGTGCCAGCAGCGTAGATGAGCGGGGAGGTCCGAATTCACCCCTCCACTTT
CASSVDERGGPNSPLHF
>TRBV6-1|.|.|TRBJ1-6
TGTGCCACCAAGACAGCTTTCGATTCACCCCTCCACTTT
CATKTAFDSPLHF
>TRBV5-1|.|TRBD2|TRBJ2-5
TGCGCCAGCAGCCCTGGACTAGCGGGGGCGACCGAGACCCAGTACTTC
CASSPGLAGATETQYF
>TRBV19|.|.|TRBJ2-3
TGTGCCAGTAGTCCGGGTATCCCCGGGGATACGCAGTATTTT
CASSPGIPGDTQYF
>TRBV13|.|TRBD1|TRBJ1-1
TGTGCCAGCAGCTCGGGACAGGGACTGTGGACTGAAGCTTTCTTT
CASSSGQGLWTEAFF
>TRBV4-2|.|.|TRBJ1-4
TGTGCCAGCAGCCAAAGCACCCTTGCAACTAATGAAAAACTGTTTTTT
CASSQSTLATNEKLFF
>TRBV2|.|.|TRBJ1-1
TGTGCCAGCAGTGATAACGGTCCCACTGAAGCTTTCTTT
CASSDNGPTEAFF
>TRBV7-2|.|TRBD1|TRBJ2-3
TGTGCCAGCAGCCACCGGGACAGGGCCAATGCGCAGTATTTT
CASSHRDRANAQYF
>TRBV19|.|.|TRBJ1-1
TGTGCCAGTATATGTTCGCAGGACCGATCGATTTCGGGGGGACCGCCCCGATCTAACACTGAAGCTTTCTTT
CASICSQDRSISGGPPRSNTEAFF
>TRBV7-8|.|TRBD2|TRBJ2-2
TGTGCCAGCCCTAAAAAACTAGCGGGGAACACCGGGGAGCTGTTTTTT
CASPKKLAGNTGELFF
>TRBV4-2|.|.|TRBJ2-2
TGTGCCAGCAGCCCTAACACCGGGGAGCTGTTTTTT
CASSPNTGELFF
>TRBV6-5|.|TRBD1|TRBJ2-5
TGTGCCAGCAGTTGGGGGACAGTTCCCGAGACCCAGTACTTC
CASSWGTVPETQYF
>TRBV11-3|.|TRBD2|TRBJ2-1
TGTGCCAGCAGCAAGCGGGACGCGAGTGAGCAGTTCTTC
CASSKRDASEQFF
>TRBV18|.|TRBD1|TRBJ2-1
TGTGCCAGCTCACACCTGGACAGGGGGTACAATGAGCAGTTCTTC
CASSHLDRGYNEQFF
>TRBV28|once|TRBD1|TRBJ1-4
TGTGCCAGCGGTAAGGACAGGGGGCACAGGAATGAAAAACTGTTTTTT
CASGKDRGHRNEKLFF
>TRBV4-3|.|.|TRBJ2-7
TGCGCCAGCAGCCAAGGAAGCGGCTGGAACGAGCAGTACTTC
CASSQGSGWNEQYF
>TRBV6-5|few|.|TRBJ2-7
TGTGCCAGCAGTCCGGACATGCAGAGGACCTACGAGCAGTACTTC
CASSPDMQRTYEQYF
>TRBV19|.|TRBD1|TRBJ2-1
TGTGCCAGTAGCATGGACAGGGTTGACAATGAGCAGTTCTTC
CASSMDRVDNEQFF
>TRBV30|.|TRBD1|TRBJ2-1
TGTGCCTGGAGTCCTTTAGGACAGGGTTTTTATGAGCAGTTCTTC
CAWSPLGQGFYEQFF
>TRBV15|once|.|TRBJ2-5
TGTGCCACCTCGCCGGGACATACTCACCGAGGGGAGACCCAGTACTTC
CATSPGHTHRGETQYF
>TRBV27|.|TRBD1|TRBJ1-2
TGTGCCAGCAGTTCCCAACAGGGGCAGGGCTACACCTTC
CASSSQQGQGYTF
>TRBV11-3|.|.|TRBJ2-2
TGTGCCAGCAGCCCGCCGGGAGCCCGGGGCACCGGGGAGCTGTTTTTT
CASSPPGARGTGELFF
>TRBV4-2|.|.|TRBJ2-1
TGTGCCAGCAGCCAGGACGGGACATTGGGCGTTGAGCAGTTCTTC
CASSQDGTLGVEQFF
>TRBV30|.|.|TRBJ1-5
TGTGCCTGGAGTGTAGTATTCGGCCTCGGGAATCAGCCCCAGCATTTT
CAWSVVFGLGNQPQHF